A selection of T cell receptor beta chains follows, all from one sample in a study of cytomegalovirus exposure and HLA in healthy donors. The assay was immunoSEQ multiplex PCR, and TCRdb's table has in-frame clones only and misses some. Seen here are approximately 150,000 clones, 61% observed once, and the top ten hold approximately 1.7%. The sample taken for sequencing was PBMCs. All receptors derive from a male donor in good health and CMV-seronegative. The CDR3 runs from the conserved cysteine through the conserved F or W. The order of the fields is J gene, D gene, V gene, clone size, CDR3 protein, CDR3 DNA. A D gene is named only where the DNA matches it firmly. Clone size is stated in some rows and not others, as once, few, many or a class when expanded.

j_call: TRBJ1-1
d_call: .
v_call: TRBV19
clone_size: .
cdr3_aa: CASSLFGEAFF
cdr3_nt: TGTGCCAGTAGTCTATTCGGGGAAGCTTTCTTT

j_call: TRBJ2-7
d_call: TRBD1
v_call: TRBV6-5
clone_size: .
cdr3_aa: CASSARDSTYEQYF
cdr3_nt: TGTGCCAGCAGTGCCCGGGACAGCACCTACGAGCAGTACTTC

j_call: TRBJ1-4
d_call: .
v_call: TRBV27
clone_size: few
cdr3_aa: CASSRGWANEKLFF
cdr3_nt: TGTGCCAGCAGCCGGGGGTGGGCTAATGAAAAACTGTTTTTT

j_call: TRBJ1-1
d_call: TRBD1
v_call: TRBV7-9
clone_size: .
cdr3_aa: CASSARTGVNTEAFF
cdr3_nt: TGTGCCAGCAGCGCCCGGACAGGGGTTAACACTGAAGCTTTCTTT

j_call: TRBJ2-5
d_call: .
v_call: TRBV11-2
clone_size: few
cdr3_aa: CASSLEAGTQYF
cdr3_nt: TGTGCCAGCAGCTTAGAAGCGGGGACCCAGTACTTC

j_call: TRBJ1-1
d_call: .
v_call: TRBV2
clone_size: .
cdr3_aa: CASSAGVFTEAFF
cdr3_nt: TGTGCCAGCAGTGCGGGGGTTTTTACTGAAGCTTTCTTT

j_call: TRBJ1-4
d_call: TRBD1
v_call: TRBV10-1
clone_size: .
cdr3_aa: CASGKWTGYNEKLFF
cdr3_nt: TGCGCCAGCGGGAAATGGACAGGTTATAATGAAAAACTGTTTTTT

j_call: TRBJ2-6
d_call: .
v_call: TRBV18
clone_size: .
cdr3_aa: CASSPRASSGANVLTF
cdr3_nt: TGTGCCAGCTCACCACGAGCTAGCTCTGGGGCCAACGTCCTGACTTTC

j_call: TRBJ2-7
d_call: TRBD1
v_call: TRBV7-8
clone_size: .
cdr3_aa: CASHPGQGETYEQYF
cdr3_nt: TGTGCCAGCCACCCTGGGCAGGGGGAGACCTACGAGCAGTACTTC

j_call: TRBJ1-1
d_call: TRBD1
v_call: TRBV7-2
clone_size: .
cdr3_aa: CASSSRQGNAEAFF
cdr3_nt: TGTGCCAGCAGCTCTCGACAGGGCAATGCTGAAGCTTTCTTT

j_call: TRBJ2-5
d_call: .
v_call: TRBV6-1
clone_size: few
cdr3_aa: CASIRGGTKETQYF
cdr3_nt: TGTGCCAGCATTCGAGGTGGGACAAAAGAGACCCAGTACTTC

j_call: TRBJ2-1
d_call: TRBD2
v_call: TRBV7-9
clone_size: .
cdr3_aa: CASSYPLAGELSYNEQFF
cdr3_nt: TGTGCCAGCAGCTACCCTCTAGCGGGGGAGCTCTCCTACAATGAGCAGTTCTTC

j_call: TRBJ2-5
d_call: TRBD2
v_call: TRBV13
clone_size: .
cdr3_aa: CASSSYGRGGLQETQYF
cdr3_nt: TGTGCCAGCAGCTCATATGGGAGGGGTGGCCTCCAAGAGACCCAGTACTTC

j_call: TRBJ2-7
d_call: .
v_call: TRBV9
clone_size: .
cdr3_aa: CASSRGSSYEQYF
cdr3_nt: TGTGCCAGCAGCCGAGGCAGCTCCTACGAGCAGTACTTC

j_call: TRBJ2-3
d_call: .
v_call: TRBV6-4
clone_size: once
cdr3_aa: CASSDSRSTDTQYF
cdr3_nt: TGTGCCAGCAGTGACTCTCGGAGCACAGATACGCAGTATTTT

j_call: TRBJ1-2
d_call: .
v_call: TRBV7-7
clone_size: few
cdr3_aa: CASSLEFWLLYGYTF
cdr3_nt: TGTGCCAGCAGCTTAGAGTTCTGGCTCCTCTATGGCTACACCTTC